This note documents a single TCR beta chain sequence. The antigen remains undetermined. The data were taken from a study of blood T cells in healthy people across ages. Points from the study as a whole: Age advanced and TCR beta diversity per million T cells fell, roughly linearly. Leaving the PBMCs unsorted stopped any conclusive comparison of naive versus antigen-experienced cells.

Donation came from healthy Caucasian individuals in Russia who were aged 6 to 90. Each sample gave at least 6 million isolated PBMCs. A sample-barcoded 5' primer and a J-beta primer mix were used in a second PCR of roughly 7 to 11 cycles. In TCRdb, the 5' RACE reads were re-called with MiXCR into one record per CDR3 protein. This table holds about a million distinct CDR3 sequences, roughly 51% found once. V lost 5 bases to trimming and J lost 3 bases; unmatched junction nucleotides: 13. The CDR3 extends over 16 amino acids. Germline values: CDR1 MNHEY, CDR2 SVGAGI. This TCR came from a woman in her sixties or seventies in good health. The sequenced sample consisted of blood. The V call is TRBV6-5, the J call TRBJ2-7; 7 bases fit TRBD2. CDR3 DNA sequence: TGTGCCAGCAGTCAATCCCGGGACTACTCCCTCTACGAGCAGTACTTC. Its translation: CASSQSRDYSLYEQYF.